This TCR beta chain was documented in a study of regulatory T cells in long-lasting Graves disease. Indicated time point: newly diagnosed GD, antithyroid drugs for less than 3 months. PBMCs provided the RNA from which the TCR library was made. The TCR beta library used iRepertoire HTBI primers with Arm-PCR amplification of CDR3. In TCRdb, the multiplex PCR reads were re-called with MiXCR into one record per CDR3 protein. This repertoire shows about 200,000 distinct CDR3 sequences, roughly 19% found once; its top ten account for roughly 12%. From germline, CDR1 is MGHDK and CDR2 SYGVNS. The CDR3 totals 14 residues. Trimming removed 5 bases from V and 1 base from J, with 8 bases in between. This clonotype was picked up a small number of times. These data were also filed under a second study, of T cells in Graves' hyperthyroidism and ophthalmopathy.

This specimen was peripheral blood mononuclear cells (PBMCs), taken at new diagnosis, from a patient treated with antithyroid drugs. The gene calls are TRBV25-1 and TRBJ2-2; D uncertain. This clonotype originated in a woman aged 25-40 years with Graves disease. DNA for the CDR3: TGTGCCAGCAGTCGGGCAGAGAACACCGGGGAGCTGTTTTTT. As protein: CASSRAENTGELFF.